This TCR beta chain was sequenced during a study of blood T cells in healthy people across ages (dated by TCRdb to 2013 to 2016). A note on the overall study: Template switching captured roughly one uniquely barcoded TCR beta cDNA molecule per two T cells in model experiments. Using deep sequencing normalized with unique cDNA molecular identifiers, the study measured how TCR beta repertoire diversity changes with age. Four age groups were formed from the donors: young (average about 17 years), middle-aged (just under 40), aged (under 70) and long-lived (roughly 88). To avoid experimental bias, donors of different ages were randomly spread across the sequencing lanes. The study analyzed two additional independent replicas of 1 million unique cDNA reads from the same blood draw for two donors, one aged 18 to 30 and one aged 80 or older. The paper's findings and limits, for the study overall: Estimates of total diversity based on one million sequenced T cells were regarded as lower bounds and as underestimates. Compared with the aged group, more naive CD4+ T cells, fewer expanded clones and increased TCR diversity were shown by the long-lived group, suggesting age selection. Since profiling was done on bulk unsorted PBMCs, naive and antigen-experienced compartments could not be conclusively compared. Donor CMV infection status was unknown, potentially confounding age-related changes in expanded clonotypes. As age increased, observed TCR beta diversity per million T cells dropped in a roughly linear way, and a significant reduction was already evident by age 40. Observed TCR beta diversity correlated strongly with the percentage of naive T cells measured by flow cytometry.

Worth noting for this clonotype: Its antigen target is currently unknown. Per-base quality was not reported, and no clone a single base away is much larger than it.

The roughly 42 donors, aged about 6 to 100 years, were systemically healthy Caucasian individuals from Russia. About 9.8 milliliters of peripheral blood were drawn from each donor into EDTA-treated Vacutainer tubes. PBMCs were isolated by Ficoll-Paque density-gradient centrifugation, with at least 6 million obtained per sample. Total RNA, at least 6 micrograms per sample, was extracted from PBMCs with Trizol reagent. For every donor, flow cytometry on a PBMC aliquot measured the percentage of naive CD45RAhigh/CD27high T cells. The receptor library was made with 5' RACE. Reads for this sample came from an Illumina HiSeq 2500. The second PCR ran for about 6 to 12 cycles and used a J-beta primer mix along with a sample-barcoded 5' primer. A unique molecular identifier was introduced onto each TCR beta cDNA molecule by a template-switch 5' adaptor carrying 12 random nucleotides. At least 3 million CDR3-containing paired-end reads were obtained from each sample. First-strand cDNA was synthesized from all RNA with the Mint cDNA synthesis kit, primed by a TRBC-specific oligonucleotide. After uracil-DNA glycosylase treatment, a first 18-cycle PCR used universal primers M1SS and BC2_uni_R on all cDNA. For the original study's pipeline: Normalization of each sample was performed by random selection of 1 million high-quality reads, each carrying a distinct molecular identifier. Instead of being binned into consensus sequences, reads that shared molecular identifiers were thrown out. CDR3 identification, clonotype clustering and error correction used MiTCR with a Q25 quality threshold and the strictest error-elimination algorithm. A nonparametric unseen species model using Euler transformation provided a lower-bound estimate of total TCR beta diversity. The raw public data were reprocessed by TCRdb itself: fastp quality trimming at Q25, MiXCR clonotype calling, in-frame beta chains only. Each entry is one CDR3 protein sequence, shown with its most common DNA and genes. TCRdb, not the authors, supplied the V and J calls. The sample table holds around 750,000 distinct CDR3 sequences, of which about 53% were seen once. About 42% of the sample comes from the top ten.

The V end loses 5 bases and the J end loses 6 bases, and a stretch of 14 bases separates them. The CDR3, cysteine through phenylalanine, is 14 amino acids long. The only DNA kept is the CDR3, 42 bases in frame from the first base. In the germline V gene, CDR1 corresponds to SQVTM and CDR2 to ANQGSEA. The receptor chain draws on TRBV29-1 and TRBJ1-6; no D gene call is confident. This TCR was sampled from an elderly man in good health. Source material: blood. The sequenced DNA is TGCAGCGTTACTGACTCTGCCGGTAATTCACCCCTCCACTTT. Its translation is CSVTDSAGNSPLHF.